One and the same sample provided the 25 T cell receptor beta chains below, sequenced in a study of neoadjuvant nivolumab and ipilimumab in lung cancer. Libraries were prepared by immunoSEQ multiplex PCR; TCRdb keeps only in-frame clonotypes and omits some of them. The data contain about 3,300 clones, about 87% of them singletons. The sequencing here drew on tumor tissue, taken after neoadjuvant nivolumab, alone or with ipilimumab, at or shortly before surgery. All receptors come from an adult with non-small cell lung cancer.

V usage is TRBV5-4 and J usage is TRBJ2-7; D is undetermined. Per the germline V gene, CDR1 is SGHNT and CDR2 is YYREEE (reference sequence). V lost 0 bases to trimming and J lost 1 base, with 11 bases between them. This CDR3 has 15 amino acids. The CDR3 DNA sequence: TGTGCCAGCAGCTTGGGGACGGCTCCGTCCTACGAGCAGTACTTC. The encoded protein is CASSLGTAPSYEQYF.

This clone was observed once. The chain links TRBV5-1 to TRBJ2-7; D might be TRBD1 (6 bases). CDR3 size: 19 residues. Trimming took 0 bases from V and 4 from J, leaving 26 bases between them. Germline V gene data show CDR1 as SGHRS and CDR2 as YFSETQ. The CDR3 DNA reads as TGCGCCAGCAGCTTGGGTCCACTGAAACTAACGGGACATTCTTACGAGCAGTACTTC. Residues: CASSLGPLKLTGHSYEQYF.

The chain combines TRBV7-2 with TRBJ2-7; 8 bases line up with TRBD2. CDR3 size: 13 residues. Germline lookup yields CDR1 SGHTA and CDR2 FQGNSA. J gave up 3 bases and V 5 bases, and 3 bases lay outside the gene matches. DNA for the CDR3: TGTGCCAGCAGCCACGGGGGGGGCTACGAGCAGTACTTC. Translating it yields CASSHGGGYEQYF.

The chain combines TRBV6-4 with TRBJ2-7; no firm D call. The CDR3 covers 16 residues. Per the germline V gene, CDR1 is MRHNA and CDR2 is SNTAGT. V gave up 6 bases and J gave up 2 bases, with 20 bases separating them. The CDR3 DNA reads as TGTGCCAGCAGCCCCGTTTTCGGCACTCCGACCTACGAGCAGTACTTC. As protein: CASSPVFGTPTYEQYF.

V gene TRBV2 combines with J gene TRBJ2-5; 11 nucleotides line up with TRBD2. V was pared by 6 bases and J by 0 bases, with 3 bases of the junction left unmatched. Germline V gene sequence: CDR1 SNHLY, CDR2 FYNNEI. The CDR3 has 15 amino acids. CDR3 loop: CASRQLAGDQETQYF. The CDR3 DNA sequence: TGTGCCAGCAGGCAACTAGCGGGGGACCAAGAGACCCAGTACTTC.

The rearrangement joins TRBV6-5 to TRBJ2-1, with D maybe TRBD1 (6 bases). V was shortened by 4 bases and J by 8 bases, with 15 bases between the two germline ends. CDR3 size: 14 residues. Germline assignment: CDR1 MNHEY and CDR2 SVGAGI. CDR3 nucleotides: TGTGCCAGCAGTTGGGCACAGGGAAGGGATGAGCAGTTCTTC. This encodes CASSWAQGRDEQFF.

This clone was detected only once. CDR3: CASSYFGQGSNYGYTF. CDR3 DNA sequence: TGTGCCAGCAGTTACTTCGGACAGGGATCTAACTATGGCTACACCTTC. The chain combines TRBV6-5 with TRBJ1-2, with 8 bases matching TRBD1. The J segment lost 0 bases and the V segment lost 1 base, leaving 4 bases of the junction unmatched. The CDR3 is 16 amino acids. CDR1 is MNHEY and CDR2 is SVGAGI in the germline V gene.

V and J are TRBV27 and TRBJ2-1; D might be TRBD1 or TRBD2, each matching 6 bases. Germline lookup yields CDR1 MNHEY and CDR2 SMNVEV (reference sequence). V gave up 2 bases and J gave up 10 bases, with 18 bases separating them. The CDR3 is 15 residues long. In nucleotides, the CDR3 is TGTGCCAGCAGTTTAGCTCCGCTTGGGGGGCTAGAGCAGTTCTTC. Its protein is CASSLAPLGGLEQFF.

The genes are TRBV2 and TRBJ2-5; D gene uncertain. CDR1 SNHLY and CDR2 FYNNEI come from the germline V gene. V dropped 7 bases and J dropped 1 base, with 19 bases sitting between them. The CDR3 length is 16 residues. The CDR3 loop reads CASTAIPDGPQETQYF. Written as DNA, the CDR3 is TGTGCCAGCACCGCTATCCCGGACGGTCCCCAAGAGACCCAGTACTTC.

This chain joins TRBV30 and TRBJ2-5; the match to TRBD2 covers 11 bases. CDR1 is GTSNPN, CDR2 SVGIG, per germline (reference sequence). The CDR3 has 18 residues. V was clipped by 2 bases and J by 4 bases; unmatched bases: 15. The CDR3 is CAWSFPLLAGAQRETQYF. DNA of the CDR3: TGTGCCTGGAGTTTTCCACTACTAGCGGGGGCTCAACGAGAGACCCAGTACTTC.

This rearrangement joins TRBV19 to TRBJ2-1; 9 bases line up with TRBD2. The junction had 7 bases not matched to a gene; V was cut back by 3 bases and J by 4 bases. The CDR3 is made up of 16 amino acids. Germline assignment: CDR1 LNHDA and CDR2 SQIVND (reference sequence). The CDR3 nucleotides read TGTGCCAGTAGTATTTTGCGGGGGGGCCTTTACAATGAGCAGTTCTTC. It encodes CASSILRGGLYNEQFF.

The chain carries TRBV30 and TRBJ1-5, with D possibly TRBD1 on 5 matching bases. This CDR3 has 13 amino acids. In germline, CDR1 is GTSNPN, CDR2 SVGIG (reference sequence). The V end lost 0 bases, the J end lost 4 bases, and 7 bases lay between the germline ends. CDR3 in amino acids: CAWSVPGNQPQHF. The CDR3 DNA reads as TGTGCCTGGAGTGTGCCAGGGAATCAGCCCCAGCATTTT.

V is TRBV7-2 and J is TRBJ1-2, with D unresolved. Germline V gene sequence: CDR1 SGHTA, CDR2 FQGNSA. Trimming removed 1 base at V and 4 bases at J, with 10 bases between. The CDR3 runs to 14 residues. The CDR3: CASSLDQTVYGYTF. As DNA, the CDR3 is TGTGCCAGCAGCTTAGACCAAACAGTCTATGGCTACACCTTC.

This chain uses TRBV5-1 with TRBJ1-1, with TRBD1 matching over 7 bases. The length of the CDR3 is 16 residues. The J segment lost 4 bases and the V segment lost 1 base, leaving 10 bases of the junction unmatched. From germline, CDR1 is SGHRS and CDR2 YFSETQ. This chain's CDR3 is CASSLRRDRQSTEAFF. The CDR3 region has the DNA TGCGCCAGCAGCTTGCGGAGGGACAGACAGAGCACTGAAGCTTTCTTT. The variable domain in full, with the rest retrieved from reference TRBV5-1 and TRBJ1-1, is KAGVTQTPRYLIKTRGQQVTLSCSPISGHRSVSWYQQTPGQGLQFLFEYFSETQRNKGNFPGRFSGRQFSNSRSEMNVSTLELGDSALYLCASSLRRDRQSTEAFFGQGTRLTVV.

This clone has only one observation. The CDR3 coding sequence is TGTGCCTGGAGGGGGGGGTCAATCGAGCAGTACTTC. Translating gives CAWRGGSIEQYF. This chain joins TRBV30 and TRBJ2-7, with 7 bases identical to TRBD2. V shed 3 bases, J shed 6 bases, and the junction held 5 bases outside the gene matches. Germline V gene lookup returns CDR1 GTSNPN and CDR2 SVGIG (reference sequence). CDR3 size: 12 residues.

The chain uses TRBV7-8 and TRBJ1-5; D is unclear. The CDR3 is made up of 15 amino acids. Germline V gene data show CDR1 as SGHVS and CDR2 as FQNEAQ. V was pared by 1 base and J by 3 bases, with 10 bases between. The CDR3 DNA follows: TGTGCCAGCAGCTTAGTCGGCGGTTACAATCAGCCCCAGCATTTT. It encodes CASSLVGGYNQPQHF.

The chain combines TRBV4-2 with TRBJ2-3; 14 nucleotides match TRBD2. V lost 0 bases, J lost 0 bases, and 5 bases stayed unmatched. CDR3 length: 19 residues. Germline CDR1 and CDR2: LGHNA and YNFKEQ. CDR3 sequence reads: CASSQETSGGDISTDTQYF. CDR3 in DNA: TGTGCCAGCAGCCAAGAGACTAGCGGGGGGGACATTAGCACAGATACGCAGTATTTT.

The sample holds one count of this clone. The chain links TRBV5-1 to TRBJ2-2; tentative D call: TRBD1 (5 bases). V shed 1 base and J shed 2 bases, with 9 bases lying between them. The CDR3 covers 15 residues. Germline-derived CDR1 and CDR2 are SGHRS and YFSETQ. The CDR3: CASSLYGQNTGELFF. Here the CDR3 DNA reads TGCGCCAGCAGCTTGTATGGACAAAACACCGGGGAGCTGTTTTTT.

This chain connects TRBV5-1 to TRBJ1-2, with D uncertain. V lost 0 bases and J lost 7, with 13 bases in between. The germline gives CDR1 SGHRS, CDR2 YFSETQ. The CDR3 covers 14 residues. DNA of the CDR3: TGCGCCAGCAGCTTGGAGATTCATTGGGGTGGCTACACCTTC. Amino acid sequence: CASSLEIHWGGYTF.

This clone has a single count. The rearrangement links TRBV2 to TRBJ1-6; the match to TRBD1 covers 7 bases. The V gene end was trimmed by 5 bases and the J gene end by 7 bases; junction bases not matched to a gene: 8. Germline CDR1 and CDR2: SNHLY and FYNNEI. This CDR3 spans 15 amino acids. The CDR3 DNA is TGTGCCAGCAGTCCGGACAGGCCCGCGAATTCACCCCTCCACTTT. It translates to CASSPDRPANSPLHF.

The chain links TRBV30 to TRBJ2-1, with 8 bases matching TRBD1. This CDR3 has 14 residues. Germline V gives CDR1 GTSNPN, CDR2 SVGIG (reference sequence). The trim removed 6 bases at V and 1 base at J, leaving 5 bases unmatched. The chain's CDR3 is CACDDRGSYNEQFF. For the CDR3, the DNA is TGTGCCTGCGACGACAGGGGTTCCTACAATGAGCAGTTCTTC.

This chain connects TRBV6-5 to TRBJ2-1; 10 bases line up with TRBD2. V shed 0 bases, J shed 5 bases, and the junction held 4 bases outside the gene matches. CDR1 is MNHEY, CDR2 SVGAGI, per germline. This CDR3 has 16 residues. The CDR3 sequence is CASSYSIAGGNNEQFF. The CDR3 nucleotides are TGTGCCAGCAGTTACTCGATAGCGGGGGGCAACAATGAGCAGTTCTTC.

The chain carries TRBV10-3 and TRBJ2-7; D gene unclear. The CDR3 length is 13 residues. The germline V gene encodes CDR1 ENHRY and CDR2 SYGVKD. V gave up 3 bases and J gave up 3 bases, with 9 bases separating them. In DNA, the CDR3 is TGTGCCATCAGTGATCAGGCAGTCTACGAGCAGTACTTC. Protein product: CAISDQAVYEQYF.

The chain employs TRBV18 and TRBJ1-2; a weak D match, TRBD1 (5 bases). The CDR3 runs to 13 residues. Germline CDR1 reads KGHSH; CDR2 reads LQKENI. The V and J ends lost 3 bases and 1 base respectively, with 6 bases between them. The CDR3 region is CASSPGGNYGYTF. CDR3 nucleotide sequence: TGTGCCAGCTCACCCGGGGGTAACTATGGCTACACCTTC. Full variable domain (missing parts from reference TRBV18 and TRBJ1-2): NAGVMQNPRHLVRRRGQEARLRCSPMKGHSHVYWYRQLPEEGLKFMVYLQKENIIDESGMPKERFSAEFPKEGPSILRIQQVVRGDSAAYFCASSPGGNYGYTFGSGTRLTVV.

The chain links TRBV6-5 to TRBJ1-2; D remains ambiguous. CDR3 length: 11 amino acids. V lost 5 bases and J 5 bases, leaving 6 bases between the germline ends. Per the germline V gene, CDR1 is MNHEY and CDR2 is SVGAGI. The CDR3 region has the DNA TGTGCCAGCAGTGGGCTTTATGGCTACACCTTC. Translated, it gives CASSGLYGYTF.